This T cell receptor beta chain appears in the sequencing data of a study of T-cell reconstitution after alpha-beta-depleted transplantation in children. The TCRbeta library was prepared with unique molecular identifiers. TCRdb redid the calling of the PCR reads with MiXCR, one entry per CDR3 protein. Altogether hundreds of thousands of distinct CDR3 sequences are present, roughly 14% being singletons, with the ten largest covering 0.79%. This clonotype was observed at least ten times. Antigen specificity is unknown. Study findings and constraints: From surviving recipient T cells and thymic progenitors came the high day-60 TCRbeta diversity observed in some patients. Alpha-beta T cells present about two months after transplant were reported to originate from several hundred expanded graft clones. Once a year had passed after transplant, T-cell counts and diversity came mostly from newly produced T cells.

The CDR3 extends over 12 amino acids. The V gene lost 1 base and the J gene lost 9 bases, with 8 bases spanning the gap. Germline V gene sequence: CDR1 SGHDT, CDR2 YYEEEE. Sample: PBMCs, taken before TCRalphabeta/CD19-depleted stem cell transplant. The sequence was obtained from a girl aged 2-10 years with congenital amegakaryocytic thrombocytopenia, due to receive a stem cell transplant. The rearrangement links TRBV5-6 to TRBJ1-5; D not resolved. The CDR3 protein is CASSLSRGPQHF. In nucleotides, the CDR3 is TGTGCCAGCAGCTTGTCGCGGGGGCCCCAGCATTTT.